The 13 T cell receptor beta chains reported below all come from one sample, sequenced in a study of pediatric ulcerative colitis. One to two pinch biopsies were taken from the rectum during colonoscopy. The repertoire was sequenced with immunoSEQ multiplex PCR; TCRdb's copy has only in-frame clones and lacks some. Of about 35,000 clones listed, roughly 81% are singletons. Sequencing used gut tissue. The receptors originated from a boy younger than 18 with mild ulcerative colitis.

The CDR3 loop reads CSVEEGSSHEQYF. The CDR3, as DNA: TGCAGCGTTGAAGAAGGTAGTTCGCACGAGCAGTACTTC. The chain combines TRBV29-1 with TRBJ2-7; D is unresolved. There are 13 residues in the CDR3. The germline V and J ends were trimmed by 0 bases and 5 bases, with 11 bases remaining between them. Per germline, CDR1 SQVTM and CDR2 ANQGSEA.

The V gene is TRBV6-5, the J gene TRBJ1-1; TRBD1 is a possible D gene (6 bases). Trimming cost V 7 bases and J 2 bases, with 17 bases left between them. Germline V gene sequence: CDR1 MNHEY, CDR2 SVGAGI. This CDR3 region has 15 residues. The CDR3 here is CASKRGWGPNTEAFF. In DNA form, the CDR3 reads TGTGCCAGCAAAAGGGGTTGGGGGCCCAACACTGAAGCTTTCTTT.

The CDR3 loop reads CASSSRTGREDYGYTF. The CDR3 DNA follows: TGTGCCAGCAGCTCCCGGACAGGGAGGGAGGACTATGGCTACACCTTC. The rearrangement joins TRBV7-6 to TRBJ1-2; the match to TRBD1 covers 8 bases. The germline gives CDR1 SGHVS, CDR2 FNYEAQ. The CDR3 runs 16 residues. V lost 4 bases and J lost 3; bases outside the gene matches: 10.

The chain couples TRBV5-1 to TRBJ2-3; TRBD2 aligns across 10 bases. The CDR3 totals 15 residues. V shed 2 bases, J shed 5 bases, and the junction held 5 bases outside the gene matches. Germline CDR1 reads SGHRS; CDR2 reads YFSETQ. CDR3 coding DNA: TGCGCCAGCAGCTTAGCGGGGGGGCCCGGAGATACGCAGTATTTT. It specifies CASSLAGGPGDTQYF.

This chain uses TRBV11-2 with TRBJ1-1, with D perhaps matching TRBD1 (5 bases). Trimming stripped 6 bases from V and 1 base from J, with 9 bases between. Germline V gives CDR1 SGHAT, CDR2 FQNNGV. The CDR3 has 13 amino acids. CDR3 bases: TGTGCCAGCAGACTGACAGAGAACACTGAAGCTTTCTTT. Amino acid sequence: CASRLTENTEAFF. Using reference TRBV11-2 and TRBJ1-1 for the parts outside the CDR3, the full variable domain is EAGVAQSPRYKIIEKRQSVAFWCNPISGHATLYWYQQILGQGPKLLIQFQNNGVVDDSQLPKDRFSAERLKGVDSTLKIQPAKLEDSAVYLCASRLTENTEAFFGQGTRLTVV.

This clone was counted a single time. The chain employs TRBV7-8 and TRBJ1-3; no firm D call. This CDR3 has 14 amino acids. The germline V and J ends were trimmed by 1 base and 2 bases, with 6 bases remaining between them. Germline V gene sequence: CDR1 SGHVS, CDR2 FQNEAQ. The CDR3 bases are TGTGCCAGCAGCTTAGAGGAGGCTGGAAACACCATATATTTT. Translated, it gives CASSLEEAGNTIYF.

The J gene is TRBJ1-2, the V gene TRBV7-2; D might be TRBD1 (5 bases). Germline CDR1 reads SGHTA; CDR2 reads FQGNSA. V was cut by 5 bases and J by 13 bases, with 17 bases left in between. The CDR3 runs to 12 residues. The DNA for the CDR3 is TGTGCCAGCAGCCCTACCCGGCAGGGAGTCACCTTC. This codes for CASSPTRQGVTF. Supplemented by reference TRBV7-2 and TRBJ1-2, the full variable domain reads GAGVSQSPSNKVTEKGKDVELRCDPISGHTALYWYRQSLGQGLEFLIYFQGNSAPDKSGLPSDRFSAERTGGSVSTLTIQRTQQEDSAVYLCASSPTRQGVTFGSGTRLTVV.

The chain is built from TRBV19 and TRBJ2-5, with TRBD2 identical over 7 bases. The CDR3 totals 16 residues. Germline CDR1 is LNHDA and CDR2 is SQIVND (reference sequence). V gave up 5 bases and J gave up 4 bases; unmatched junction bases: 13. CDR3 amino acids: CASSPHPGLDGETQYF. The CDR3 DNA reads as TGTGCCAGTAGTCCCCACCCCGGACTAGATGGAGAGACCCAGTACTTC. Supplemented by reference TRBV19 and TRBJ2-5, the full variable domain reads DGGITQSPKYLFRKEGQNVTLSCEQNLNHDAMYWYRQDPGQGLRLIYYSQIVNDFQKGDIAEGYSVSREKKESFPLTVTSAQKNPTAFYLCASSPHPGLDGETQYFGPGTRLLVL.

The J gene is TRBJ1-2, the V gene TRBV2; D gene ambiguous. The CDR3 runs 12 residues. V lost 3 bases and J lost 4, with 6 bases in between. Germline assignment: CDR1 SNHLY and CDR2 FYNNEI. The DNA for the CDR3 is TGTGCCAGCAGTGAGTTTGTCTATGGCTACACCTTC. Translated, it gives CASSEFVYGYTF.

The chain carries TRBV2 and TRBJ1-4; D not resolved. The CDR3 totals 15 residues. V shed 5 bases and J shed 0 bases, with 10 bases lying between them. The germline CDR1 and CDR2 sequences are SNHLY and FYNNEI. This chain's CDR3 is CASSWVPTTNEKLFF. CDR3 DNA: TGTGCCAGCAGTTGGGTACCGACAACTAATGAAAAACTGTTTTTT.

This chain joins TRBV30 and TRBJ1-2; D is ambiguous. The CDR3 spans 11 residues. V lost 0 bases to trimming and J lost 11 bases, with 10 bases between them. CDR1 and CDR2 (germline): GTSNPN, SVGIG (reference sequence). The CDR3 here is CAWSVGLGYTF. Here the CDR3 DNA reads TGTGCCTGGAGTGTGGGGTTGGGGTACACCTTC.

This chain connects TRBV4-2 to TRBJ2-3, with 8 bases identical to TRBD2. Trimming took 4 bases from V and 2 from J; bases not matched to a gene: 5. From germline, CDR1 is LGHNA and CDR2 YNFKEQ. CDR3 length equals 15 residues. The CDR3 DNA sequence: TGTGCCAGCAGCCCGGGGGGGGCTTACACAGATACGCAGTATTTT. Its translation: CASSPGGAYTDTQYF.

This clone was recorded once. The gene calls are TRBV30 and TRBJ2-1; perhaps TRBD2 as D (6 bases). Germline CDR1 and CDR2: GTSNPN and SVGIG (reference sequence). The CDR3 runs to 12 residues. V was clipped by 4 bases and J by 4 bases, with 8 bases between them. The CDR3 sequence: CAWTGLYNEQFF. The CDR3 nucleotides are TGTGCCTGGACGGGACTGTACAATGAGCAGTTCTTC.